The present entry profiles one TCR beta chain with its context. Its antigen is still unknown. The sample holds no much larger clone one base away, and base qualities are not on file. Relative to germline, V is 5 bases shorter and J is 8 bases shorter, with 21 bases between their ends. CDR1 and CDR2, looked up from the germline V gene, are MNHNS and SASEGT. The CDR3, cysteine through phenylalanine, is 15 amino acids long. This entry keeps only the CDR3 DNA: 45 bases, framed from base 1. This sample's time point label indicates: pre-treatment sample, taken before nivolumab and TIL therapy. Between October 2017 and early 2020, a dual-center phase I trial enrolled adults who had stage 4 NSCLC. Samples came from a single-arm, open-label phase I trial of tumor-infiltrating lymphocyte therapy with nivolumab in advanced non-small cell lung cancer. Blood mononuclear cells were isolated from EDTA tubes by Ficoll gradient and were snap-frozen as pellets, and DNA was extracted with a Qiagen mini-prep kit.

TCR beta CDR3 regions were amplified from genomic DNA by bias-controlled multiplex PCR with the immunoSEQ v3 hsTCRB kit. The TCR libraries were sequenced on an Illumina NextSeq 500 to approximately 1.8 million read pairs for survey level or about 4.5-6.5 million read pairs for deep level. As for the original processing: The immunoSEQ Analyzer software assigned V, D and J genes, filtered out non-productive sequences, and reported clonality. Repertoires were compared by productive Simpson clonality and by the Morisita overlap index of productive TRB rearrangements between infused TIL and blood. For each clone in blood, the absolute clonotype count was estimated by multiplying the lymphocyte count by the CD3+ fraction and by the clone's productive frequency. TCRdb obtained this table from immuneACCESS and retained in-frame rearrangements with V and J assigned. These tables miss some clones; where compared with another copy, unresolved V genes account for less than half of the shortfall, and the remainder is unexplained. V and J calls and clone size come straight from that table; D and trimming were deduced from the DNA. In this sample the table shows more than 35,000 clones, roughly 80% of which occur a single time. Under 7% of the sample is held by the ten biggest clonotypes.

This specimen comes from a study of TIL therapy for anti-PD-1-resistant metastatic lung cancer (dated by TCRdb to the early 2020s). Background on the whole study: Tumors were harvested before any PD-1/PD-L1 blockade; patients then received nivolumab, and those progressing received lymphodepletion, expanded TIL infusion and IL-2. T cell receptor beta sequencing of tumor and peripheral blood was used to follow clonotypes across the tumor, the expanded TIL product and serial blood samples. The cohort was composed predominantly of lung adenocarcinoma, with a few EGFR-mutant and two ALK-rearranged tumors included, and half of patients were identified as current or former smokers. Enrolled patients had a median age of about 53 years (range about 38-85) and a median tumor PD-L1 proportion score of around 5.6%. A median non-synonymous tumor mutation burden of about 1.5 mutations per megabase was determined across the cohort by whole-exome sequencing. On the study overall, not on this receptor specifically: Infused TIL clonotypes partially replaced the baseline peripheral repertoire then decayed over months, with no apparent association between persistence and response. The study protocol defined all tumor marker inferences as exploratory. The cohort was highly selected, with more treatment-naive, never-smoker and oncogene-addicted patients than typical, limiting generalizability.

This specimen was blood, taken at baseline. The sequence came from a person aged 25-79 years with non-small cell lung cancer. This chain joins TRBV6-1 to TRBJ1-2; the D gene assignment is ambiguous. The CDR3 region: CASSTGRLIWEGYTF. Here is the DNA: TGTGCCAGCAGTACCGGGAGGCTAATCTGGGAAGGCTACACCTTC.